This is a list of T cell receptor beta chains from one sample in a study of siplizumab effects on memory and regulatory T cells. Measured with immunoSEQ multiplex PCR; TCRdb has only the in-frame clones, and not every one. The sample has about 100,000 clones; around 94% are singletons. The sample was non-Treg CD4+ T cells sorted from blood. These receptor sequences come from a human donor in good health. Both conserved end residues are part of each CDR3. D genes are given only for firm matches. Only part of the rows carry a size: once, few, many, or a class if the clone is expanded.

len | j_gene | abundance | d_gene | v_gene | CDR3nt | CDR3aa
15 | TRBJ2-7 | NA | TRBD1 | TRBV5-5 | TGTGCCAGCAACATTTACGGGACAGGGTCACGGGGACAGTACTTC | CASNIYGTGSRGQYF
16 | TRBJ2-3 | NA | NA | TRBV27 | TGTGCCAGCAGTTTATCTCCAGGGACAAGCACAGATACGCAGTATTTT | CASSLSPGTSTDTQYF
13 | TRBJ1-1 | NA | NA | TRBV19 | TGTGCCAGTGACCAGGGGTGGAACACTGAAGCTTTCTTT | CASDQGWNTEAFF
14 | TRBJ1-2 | NA | TRBD1 | TRBV28 | TGTGCCAGCAGTTCGGGACAGAATAACTATGGCTACACCTTC | CASSSGQNNYGYTF
15 | TRBJ2-5 | few | NA | TRBV15 | TGTGCCACCAGCAGAGATGGGACATGGGGGGAGACCCAGTACTTC | CATSRDGTWGETQYF
18 | TRBJ2-3 | NA | TRBD2 | TRBV7-8 | TGTGCCAGCAGCCCCCTACGGCATACTAGCGGGGTTGGAGATACGCAGTATTTT | CASSPLRHTSGVGDTQYF
14 | TRBJ2-3 | NA | NA | TRBV5-1 | TGCGCCAGCAGCTTGGAGGACAACACAGATACGCAGTATTTT | CASSLEDNTDTQYF
13 | TRBJ1-5 | NA | NA | TRBV19 | TGTGCCAGTAGTCCTGCTAGCAATCAGCCCCAGCATTTT | CASSPASNQPQHF
15 | TRBJ2-7 | NA | TRBD2 | TRBV4-1 | TGCGCCAGCAGCCAAGGGGGGGGGAGTGTTTACGAGCAGTACTTC | CASSQGGGSVYEQYF
15 | TRBJ2-7 | NA | NA | TRBV28 | TGTGCCAGCAGTTTAGGTACCAGGGGGGCCTACGAGCAGTACTTC | CASSLGTRGAYEQYF
16 | TRBJ1-3 | NA | NA | TRBV18 | TGTGCCAGCTCACCAATGACGGGGAGAGGGGGAAACACCATATATTTT | CASSPMTGRGGNTIYF
15 | TRBJ1-2 | NA | NA | TRBV6-1 | TGTGCCAGCAGACCCTCAATGGTGGAGGTGGATGGCTACACCTTC | CASRPSMVEVDGYTF
15 | TRBJ2-1 | NA | TRBD2 | TRBV19 | TGTGCCAGTAGGGGGACTAGCGGGAGCCTTAATGAGCAGTTCTTC | CASRGTSGSLNEQFF
14 | TRBJ2-3 | NA | TRBD2 | TRBV5-1 | TGCGCCAGCAGCGTAGCGGGAGGCACAGATACGCAGTATTTT | CASSVAGGTDTQYF
15 | TRBJ2-7 | NA | NA | TRBV5-6 | TGTGCCAGCAAACTAAGGACAGCGGTGGTCCACGAGCAGTACTTC | CASKLRTAVVHEQYF
14 | TRBJ2-5 | NA | NA | TRBV5-1 | TGCGCCAGCAGCTCGACCCAGGGACTAGAGACCCAGTACTTC | CASSSTQGLETQYF
14 | TRBJ1-1 | NA | NA | TRBV10-1 | TGCGCCAGCAGTGAGCAGGGTTTGGGGACTGAAGCTTTCTTT | CASSEQGLGTEAFF
14 | TRBJ2-7 | NA | TRBD2 | TRBV6-5 | TGTGCCAGCAGTTACGGGAGCGGGAGTGTTGAGCAGTACTTC | CASSYGSGSVEQYF
15 | TRBJ2-5 | few | NA | TRBV6-4 | TGTGCCAGCAGTGCCTTCGGGGGCGCGGGAGAGACCCAGTACTTC | CASSAFGGAGETQYF
15 | TRBJ2-1 | NA | NA | TRBV11-3 | TGTGCCAGCAGCTTAGATCCACAAGACTTCAATGAGCAGTTCTTC | CASSLDPQDFNEQFF
14 | TRBJ1-1 | NA | NA | TRBV7-2 | TGTGCCAGCAGCATACAGGGCGGGAACACTGAAGCTTTCTTT | CASSIQGGNTEAFF
20 | TRBJ2-5 | NA | TRBD2 | TRBV4-1 | TGCGCCAGCAGCCAAGATCTTGCTAGCGGGACATTGGGGCTAGGAGAGACCCAGTACTTC | CASSQDLASGTLGLGETQYF
13 | TRBJ1-5 | NA | NA | TRBV7-3 | TGTGCCAGCAGCTTAGGTCTGGGACAGCCCCAGCATTTT | CASSLGLGQPQHF
16 | TRBJ1-2 | once | NA | TRBV18 | TGTGCCAGCTCGCCCACCGGGACGGTTAAAAATCTAGGCTACACCTTC | CASSPTGTVKNLGYTF
15 | TRBJ2-1 | NA | TRBD2 | TRBV6-1 | TGTGCCAGCAGCTCCGGGGGTAGCGGGAGAAATGAGCAGTTCTTC | CASSSGGSGRNEQFF
13 | TRBJ2-3 | NA | NA | TRBV7-9 | TGTGCCAGCCTGGTCCACGGCACAGATACGCAGTATTTT | CASLVHGTDTQYF
11 | TRBJ1-2 | NA | NA | TRBV30 | TGTGCCTGGAGTGTAAGATATGGCTACACCTTC | CAWSVRYGYTF
13 | TRBJ1-2 | once | NA | TRBV25-1 | TGTGCCAGCAGTGAGGCAGCCAGCTATGGCTACACCTTC | CASSEAASYGYTF
13 | TRBJ2-7 | NA | TRBD2 | TRBV28 | TGTGCCAGCGGGACTACGGCTTCCTACGAGCAGTACTTC | CASGTTASYEQYF
14 | TRBJ2-7 | NA | NA | TRBV28 | TGTGCCAGCAGTTTTACCAGGGTTTCCTACGAGCAGTACTTC | CASSFTRVSYEQYF
13 | TRBJ1-1 | NA | NA | TRBV4-1 | TGCGCCAGCAGCCGTGAGGGCTGGGCTGAAGCTTTCTTT | CASSREGWAEAFF
13 | TRBJ2-5 | NA | NA | TRBV7-3 | TGTGCCAGCAGCTTAAGTAGTCGAGAGACCCAGTACTTC | CASSLSSRETQYF
15 | TRBJ2-3 | NA | NA | TRBV6-1 | TGTGCCAGCAGTGAACTCAGGGGTTCGACAGATACGCAGTATTTT | CASSELRGSTDTQYF
16 | TRBJ2-3 | once | TRBD2 | TRBV27 | TGTGCCAGCAGTTTCGTCTTGGGGACTAGTACAGATACGCAGTATTTT | CASSFVLGTSTDTQYF
11 | TRBJ1-1 | once | NA | TRBV6-5 | TGTGCCAGCAGTAATATCCGAGGGGCTTTCTTT | CASSNIRGAFF
18 | TRBJ2-5 | NA | TRBD2 | TRBV7-9 | TGTGCCAGCAGCCTAGGACTAGCGGGAGGTTCGTACCAAGAGACCCAGTACTTC | CASSLGLAGGSYQETQYF
18 | TRBJ2-1 | NA | TRBD2 | TRBV5-1 | TGCGCCAGCAGCCACGGACTAGCGGGACTAAGATCCCTCAATGAGCAGTTCTTC | CASSHGLAGLRSLNEQFF